The 15 T cell receptor beta chains presented below share a single source sample, sequenced in a study of T cell responses to AZD1222 COVID-19 vaccine. The data were produced by immunoSEQ multiplex PCR, yet TCRdb's version contains in-frame clones alone and is incomplete. The sample consists of around 110,000 clones, around nine tenths of them appearing once. The specimen was peripheral blood, collected on day 0 of AZD1222 vaccination. The receptors derive from an adult in good health.

The chain couples TRBV21-1 to TRBJ1-5. TRBV21-1 is shown as a pseudogene. CDR3 size: 15 residues. The chain's CDR3 is CASSSAGWGNQPQHF. The DNA of the CDR3 is TGTGCCAGCAGCAGCGCGGGATGGGGCAATCAGCCCCAGCATTTT.

The rearrangement joins TRBV19 to TRBJ2-5; 10 bases map to TRBD2. Germline lookup yields CDR1 LNHDA and CDR2 SQIVND (reference sequence). The CDR3 runs to 16 residues. V shed 3 bases and J 1 base; nucleotides not matched to a gene: 5. CDR3 bases: TGTGCCAGTAGTATCCTAGCGGGGGCCCTCCAAGAGACCCAGTACTTC. Translated: CASSILAGALQETQYF.

V is TRBV6-1 and J is TRBJ2-1; unclear D gene. Between the trimmed V and J ends, which lost 3 bases and 7 bases, there was a span of 10 bases. Germline loops: CDR1 MNHNS, CDR2 SASEGT. CDR3 size: 13 residues. The CDR3 reads CASSDPPWNEQFF. CDR3 in DNA: TGTGCCAGCAGTGACCCCCCATGGAATGAGCAGTTCTTC.

The genes are TRBV20-1 and TRBJ2-3; no clear D. Trimming removed 4 bases at V and 0 bases at J, with 2 bases between. The CDR3 spans 11 residues. Germline V gene data show CDR1 as DFQATT and CDR2 as SNEGSKA (reference sequence). CDR3 region: CSATSTDTQYF. In DNA, the CDR3 is TGCAGTGCTACTAGCACAGATACGCAGTATTTT.

The chain has TRBV3-1 (or the pseudogene TRBV3-2) and TRBJ1-3; D gene unclear. With 5 bases removed from V and 0 bases from J, the gap between germline ends came to 8 bases. CDR3 length equals 14 residues. Per the germline V gene, CDR1 is LGHDT and CDR2 is YNNKEL (reference sequence). CDR3 bases: TGTGCCAGCAGCGTGTACTCCTCTGGAAACACCATATATTTT. Its protein product is CASSVYSSGNTIYF.

The chain uses TRBV5-4 and TRBJ2-5; D gene uncertain. V lost 0 bases, J lost 5 bases, and 8 bases lay in between. CDR3 size: 13 residues. CDR1 SGHNT and CDR2 YYREEE come from the germline V gene (reference sequence). The CDR3 DNA reads TGTGCCAGCAGCTTGGCAGTTGGGGAGACCCAGTACTTC. This translates into CASSLAVGETQYF.

The chain joins TRBV5-6 to TRBJ1-2; 9 bases are a match to TRBD1. This CDR3 has 14 amino acids. Losses at the gene ends were 2 bases for V and 6 bases for J; bases not matched to a gene: 5. Per germline, CDR1 SGHDT and CDR2 YYEEEE. CDR3: CASSLTGTGNGYTF. As DNA, the CDR3 is TGTGCCAGCAGCTTAACCGGGACAGGGAATGGCTACACCTTC.

V usage is TRBV24-1 and J usage is TRBJ2-2; D is unclear. Trimming left V 5 bases short and J 7 bases short, with 4 bases between. Germline V gene lookup returns CDR1 KGHDR and CDR2 SFDVKD. The CDR3 contains 11 residues. This CDR3 reads CATSAGGELFF. Written as DNA, the CDR3 is TGTGCCACCAGTGCCGGCGGGGAGCTGTTTTTT.

The chain uses TRBV11-2 and TRBJ2-3; no reliable D call. From germline, CDR1 is SGHAT and CDR2 FQNNGV. V lost 0 bases to trimming and J lost 4 bases, with 11 bases between them. The CDR3 extends over 15 amino acids. DNA of the CDR3: TGTGCCAGCAGCTTAGATCCTACCCCAGCAGATACGCAGTATTTT. Its protein is CASSLDPTPADTQYF. The whole variable domain, remainder taken from reference TRBV11-2 and TRBJ2-3, is EAGVAQSPRYKIIEKRQSVAFWCNPISGHATLYWYQQILGQGPKLLIQFQNNGVVDDSQLPKDRFSAERLKGVDSTLKIQPAKLEDSAVYLCASSLDPTPADTQYFGPGTRLTVL.

This chain uses TRBV5-1 with TRBJ1-1; D is uncertain. The germline gives CDR1 SGHRS, CDR2 YFSETQ. The length of the CDR3 is 14 residues. With 0 bases removed from V and 1 base from J, the gap between germline ends came to 7 bases. CDR3 sequence reads: CASSLDRANTEAFF. The CDR3 bases are TGCGCCAGCAGCTTGGATCGGGCGAACACTGAAGCTTTCTTT. Supplemented by reference TRBV5-1 and TRBJ1-1, the full variable domain reads KAGVTQTPRYLIKTRGQQVTLSCSPISGHRSVSWYQQTPGQGLQFLFEYFSETQRNKGNFPGRFSGRQFSNSRSEMNVSTLELGDSALYLCASSLDRANTEAFFGQGTRLTVV.

This chain connects TRBV28 to TRBJ2-7; 9 bases map to TRBD1. The germline CDR1 and CDR2 sequences are MDHEN and SYDVKM. The J segment lost 2 bases and the V segment lost 3 bases, leaving 5 bases of the junction unmatched. This CDR3 region has 15 residues. CDR3 nucleotides: TGTGCCAGCAGTTTTGTGGGACAGGGTACCTACGAGCAGTACTTC. Amino acids: CASSFVGQGTYEQYF.

The chain combines TRBV10-2 with TRBJ1-3; D is uncertain. The CDR3 extends over 14 amino acids. Between the trimmed V and J ends, which lost 3 bases and 2 bases, there was a span of 8 bases. Germline V CDR1 and CDR2: WSHSY, SAAADI. The CDR3 loop reads CASSDLGTGNTIYF. The CDR3 nucleotides are TGCGCCAGCAGTGATCTGGGGACTGGAAACACCATATATTTT.

The chain uses TRBV19 and TRBJ2-1; 8 bases align to TRBD1. The junction had 4 bases not matched to a gene; V was cut back by 7 bases and J by 2 bases. Per the germline V gene, CDR1 is LNHDA and CDR2 is SQIVND (reference sequence). This CDR3 has 14 amino acids. The CDR3 coding sequence is TGTGCCAGTACCCGACAGGGGACCTACAATGAGCAGTTCTTC. Residues: CASTRQGTYNEQFF.

The chain recombines TRBV5-6 with TRBJ2-1; weak D call: TRBD1 (6 bases). Trimming took off 0 bases at V and 0 bases at J, with 13 bases between the two ends. From germline, CDR1 is SGHDT and CDR2 YYEEEE. The CDR3 covers 17 residues. The CDR3 is CASSLVRKGVSYNEQFF. CDR3 in DNA: TGTGCCAGCAGCTTGGTCAGGAAGGGGGTCTCCTACAATGAGCAGTTCTTC.

As to this clone: The sample holds other DNA sequences that translate to the same CDR3. The chain links TRBV9 to TRBJ1-5; D call uncertain. This CDR3 has 13 amino acids. Germline V CDR1 and CDR2: SGDLS, YYNGEE. Trimming shortened V by 0 bases and J by 3 bases, and 4 bases separated the two germline ends. In DNA, the CDR3 is TGTGCCAGCAGCGTAGCTCCCAATCAGCCCCAGCATTTT. Its protein product is CASSVAPNQPQHF.